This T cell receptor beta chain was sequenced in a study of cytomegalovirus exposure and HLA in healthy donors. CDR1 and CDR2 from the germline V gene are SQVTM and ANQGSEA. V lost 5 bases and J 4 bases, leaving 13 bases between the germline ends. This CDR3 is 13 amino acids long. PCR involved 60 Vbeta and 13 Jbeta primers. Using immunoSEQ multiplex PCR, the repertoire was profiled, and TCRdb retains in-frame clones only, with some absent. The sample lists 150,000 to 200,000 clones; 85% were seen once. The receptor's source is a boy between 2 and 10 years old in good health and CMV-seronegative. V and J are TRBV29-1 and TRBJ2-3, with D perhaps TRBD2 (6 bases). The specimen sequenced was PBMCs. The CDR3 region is CSVPRDFSDTQYF. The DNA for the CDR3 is TGCAGCGTTCCCCGGGACTTCTCAGATACGCAGTATTTT.